A selection of T cell receptor beta chains follows, all from one sample in a study of blood T cell repertoires in COVID-19. The data were produced by immunoSEQ multiplex PCR, yet TCRdb's version contains in-frame clones alone and is incomplete. The top ten clones hold over 20% of a sample with around 150,000 clones, 70% to 85% of them seen once. What was sequenced was peripheral blood. The receptors come from an elderly woman with acute or convalescent COVID-19. CDR3s include the opening cysteine and the closing phenylalanine or tryptophan. A D gene is named only where the DNA matches it firmly. Size is omitted from some rows. Given values are once, few, many or a class for expanded clones.

TRBJ1-2 | TRBV5-1 | NA | TRBD1 | CASSSGQGYGYTF | TGCGCCAGCAGCTCGGGACAGGGGTACGGCTACACCTTC
TRBJ1-1 | TRBV30 | NA | NA | CAWSALASGRAFF | TGTGCCTGGAGTGCGCTCGCCTCAGGTCGGGCTTTCTTT
TRBJ1-2 | TRBV6-2/TRBV6-3 | NA | NA | CASSYSGNYGYTF | TGTGCCAGCAGTTACTCTGGCAACTATGGCTACACCTTC
TRBJ2-6 | TRBV21-1 | NA | NA | CASSKAEKDSQAPSSGANVLTF | TGTGCCAGCAGCAAAGCTGAAAAGGACAGCCAAGCTCCCTCTTCTGGGGCCAACGTCCTGACTTTC
TRBJ2-7 | TRBV10-3 | many | NA | CAISIDRWGEQYF | TGTGCCATCAGTATAGACAGGTGGGGCGAGCAGTACTTC
TRBJ1-2 | TRBV10-3 | NA | NA | CAIGRGGNDYTF | TGTGCCATCGGAAGAGGTGGAAACGACTACACCTTC
TRBJ2-5 | TRBV5-5 | once | TRBD2 | CASSRGGRETQYF | TGTGCCAGCAGCCGAGGCGGGAGAGAGACCCAGTACTTC
TRBJ2-7 | TRBV18 | NA | NA | CASSPAGQDGEQYF | TGTGCCAGCTCGCCGGCGGGGCAGGACGGGGAGCAGTACTTC
TRBJ2-1 | TRBV2 | NA | TRBD2 | CASSETGGANNEQFF | TGTGCCAGCAGTGAAACGGGGGGGGCAAACAATGAGCAGTTCTTC
TRBJ2-5 | TRBV9 | NA | TRBD2 | CASSMGLAGGLLGQETQYF | TGTGCCAGCAGCATGGGACTAGCGGGAGGTTTGTTGGGCCAAGAGACCCAGTACTTC
TRBJ1-2 | TRBV4-2 | NA | TRBD1 | CASSQGTGLASGYTF | TGTGCCAGCAGCCAGGGGACAGGCCTAGCTTCGGGCTACACCTTC